This entry features one T cell receptor (beta chain) sequence. As yet, its antigen is unknown. TCR beta sequencing covered blood CD8+ and CD4+ T cells. Through negative isolation, CD4+ and CD8+ T cells were obtained, while TEMRA cells were enriched using FACS. The data were taken from a study of CD8 T cells in Susac syndrome. The study's findings and limits: It was acknowledged in the study that its TCR sequencing and HLA analysis involved a relatively small number of individuals.

Reverse transcription used about 0.5 to 1 ug RNA and random hexamers. The amplification used immunoSEQ multiplex PCR on TCR beta CDR3; it spanned 54 Vbeta and 13 Jbeta. TCRdb fed the immunoSEQ multiplex PCR reads into MiXCR, producing one record per CDR3 protein. The table shows approximately 120,000 distinct CDR3 sequences, with about 96% occurring only once. CDR3 length: 14 residues. V lost 4 bases and J lost 6; bases outside the gene matches: 5. Per the germline V gene, CDR1 is SQVTM and CDR2 is ANQGSEA. Sequencing input: CD4+ T cells from PBMCs. The clonotype was recovered from a human donor in good health. The chain links TRBV29-1 to TRBJ1-5; 11 bases match TRBD1. The CDR3 region has the DNA TGCAGCGTTGGGGGGACAGGGGGTAGTCAGCCCCAGCATTTT. Its protein is CSVGGTGGSQPQHF.